The present T cell receptor (beta chain) was sequenced within a study of metastatic and nonmetastatic thyroid tumors. For the study at large: Repertoire comparisons spanned blood and tumor or nodule tissue from malignant and benign thyroid patients.

No patient had received any treatment before thyroid surgery. There are many counts of this clone. Its antigen is unknown. Authors' analysis steps: Researchers built a distant-metastasis classifier for papillary thyroid cancer that drew on CDR3 differences across clinicopathological groups. MiXCR reprocessed the PCR reads for TCRdb. TCRdb, not the authors, supplied the V and J calls. The sample yields about 27,000 clones, roughly 15% seen once. The study, taken as a whole, reports: A significant increase in TCR beta diversity was reportedly seen in malignant thyroid tumors relative to benign nodules, in blood and tumor.

Trimming stripped 4 bases from V and 5 bases from J, with 13 bases between. This CDR3 is 13 amino acids long. Looked up from germline, CDR1 is SGHRS and CDR2 is YFSETQ. The sequence was collected from a male donor with papillary thyroid cancer or a benign thyroid nodule (not recorded which). Some clones in this sample may be carry-over from other donors' samples. Sequencing used blood. The J gene is TRBJ2-7, the V gene TRBV5-1, with TRBD2 as a possible D gene (5 bases). Here the CDR3 reads CASSKQEGDEQYF. The CDR3 DNA is TGCGCCAGCAGCAAACAAGAGGGCGACGAGCAGTACTTC.